This is a list of T cell receptor beta chains from one sample in a study of cytomegalovirus exposure and HLA in healthy donors. Data came from immunoSEQ multiplex PCR; TCRdb stores just in-frame clones and leaves some out. Of 150,000 to 200,000 clones detected, around three quarters appear once; the ten largest clones hold approximately 7.1%. Sequenced input: PBMCs. Receptors were obtained from a man aged 40-50 years in good health and CMV-seropositive. CDR3s include the opening cysteine and the closing phenylalanine or tryptophan. The order of the fields is clone size, J gene, D gene, V gene, CDR3 protein, CDR3 DNA. A D gene is named only where the DNA matches it firmly. Clone size is given for some rows only: seen once, a few or many times, or a class if the clone is expanded.

NA,TRBJ2-1,TRBD1,TRBV4-2,CASSQERQGVVGEQFF,TGTGCCAGCAGCCAAGAGAGACAGGGCGTAGTAGGCGAGCAGTTCTTC
NA,TRBJ1-1,NA,TRBV19,CASSFQDTEAFF,TGTGCCAGTAGTTTCCAGGACACTGAAGCTTTCTTT
NA,TRBJ2-1,NA,TRBV7-6,CASSLSSGSVNEQFF,TGTGCCAGCAGCTTATCAAGCGGTTCAGTAAATGAGCAGTTCTTC
few,TRBJ2-1,TRBD2,TRBV5-1,CASSLGHGGGGNEQFF,TGCGCCAGCAGCTTGGGTCACGGCGGGGGGGGGAATGAGCAGTTCTTC
NA,TRBJ1-1,NA,TRBV21-1,CASSKDGGSEAEAFF,TGTGCCAGCAGCAAAGACGGGGGGTCGGAGGCTGAAGCTTTCTTT
NA,TRBJ2-1,TRBD2,TRBV7-3,CASSLGGGGYNEQFF,TGTGCCAGCAGCTTAGGCGGGGGTGGCTACAATGAGCAGTTCTTC
NA,TRBJ1-2,TRBD1,TRBV6-5,CASSYSGTGTYTF,TGTGCCAGCAGTTACTCGGGGACAGGGACCTACACCTTC
NA,TRBJ2-1,TRBD1,TRBV30,CAWKTGSEFF,TGTGCCTGGAAGACAGGGAGTGAGTTCTTC
NA,TRBJ2-7,NA,TRBV7-9,CASSFERRGAIEQYF,TGTGCCAGCAGCTTTGAGAGACGGGGGGCAATCGAGCAGTACTTC
NA,TRBJ2-1,NA,TRBV2,CASSQTSRCEQFF,TGTGCCAGCAGTCAAACCTCGCGTTGTGAGCAGTTCTTC
NA,TRBJ1-5,NA,TRBV4-2,CASGTPSNQPQHF,TGTGCCAGCGGGACACCGAGCAATCAGCCCCAGCATTTT
NA,TRBJ2-7,NA,TRBV11-3,CASSLTGTEQYF,TGTGCCAGCAGCCTAACAGGAACCGAGCAGTACTTC
once,TRBJ2-2,NA,TRBV9,CASTLGGAGELFF,TGTGCCAGCACCCTAGGGGGGGCCGGGGAGCTGTTTTTT
NA,TRBJ2-3,NA,TRBV10-3,CAISEGGAVHGTDTQYF,TGTGCCATCAGTGAGGGGGGGGCAGTACATGGCACAGATACGCAGTATTTT